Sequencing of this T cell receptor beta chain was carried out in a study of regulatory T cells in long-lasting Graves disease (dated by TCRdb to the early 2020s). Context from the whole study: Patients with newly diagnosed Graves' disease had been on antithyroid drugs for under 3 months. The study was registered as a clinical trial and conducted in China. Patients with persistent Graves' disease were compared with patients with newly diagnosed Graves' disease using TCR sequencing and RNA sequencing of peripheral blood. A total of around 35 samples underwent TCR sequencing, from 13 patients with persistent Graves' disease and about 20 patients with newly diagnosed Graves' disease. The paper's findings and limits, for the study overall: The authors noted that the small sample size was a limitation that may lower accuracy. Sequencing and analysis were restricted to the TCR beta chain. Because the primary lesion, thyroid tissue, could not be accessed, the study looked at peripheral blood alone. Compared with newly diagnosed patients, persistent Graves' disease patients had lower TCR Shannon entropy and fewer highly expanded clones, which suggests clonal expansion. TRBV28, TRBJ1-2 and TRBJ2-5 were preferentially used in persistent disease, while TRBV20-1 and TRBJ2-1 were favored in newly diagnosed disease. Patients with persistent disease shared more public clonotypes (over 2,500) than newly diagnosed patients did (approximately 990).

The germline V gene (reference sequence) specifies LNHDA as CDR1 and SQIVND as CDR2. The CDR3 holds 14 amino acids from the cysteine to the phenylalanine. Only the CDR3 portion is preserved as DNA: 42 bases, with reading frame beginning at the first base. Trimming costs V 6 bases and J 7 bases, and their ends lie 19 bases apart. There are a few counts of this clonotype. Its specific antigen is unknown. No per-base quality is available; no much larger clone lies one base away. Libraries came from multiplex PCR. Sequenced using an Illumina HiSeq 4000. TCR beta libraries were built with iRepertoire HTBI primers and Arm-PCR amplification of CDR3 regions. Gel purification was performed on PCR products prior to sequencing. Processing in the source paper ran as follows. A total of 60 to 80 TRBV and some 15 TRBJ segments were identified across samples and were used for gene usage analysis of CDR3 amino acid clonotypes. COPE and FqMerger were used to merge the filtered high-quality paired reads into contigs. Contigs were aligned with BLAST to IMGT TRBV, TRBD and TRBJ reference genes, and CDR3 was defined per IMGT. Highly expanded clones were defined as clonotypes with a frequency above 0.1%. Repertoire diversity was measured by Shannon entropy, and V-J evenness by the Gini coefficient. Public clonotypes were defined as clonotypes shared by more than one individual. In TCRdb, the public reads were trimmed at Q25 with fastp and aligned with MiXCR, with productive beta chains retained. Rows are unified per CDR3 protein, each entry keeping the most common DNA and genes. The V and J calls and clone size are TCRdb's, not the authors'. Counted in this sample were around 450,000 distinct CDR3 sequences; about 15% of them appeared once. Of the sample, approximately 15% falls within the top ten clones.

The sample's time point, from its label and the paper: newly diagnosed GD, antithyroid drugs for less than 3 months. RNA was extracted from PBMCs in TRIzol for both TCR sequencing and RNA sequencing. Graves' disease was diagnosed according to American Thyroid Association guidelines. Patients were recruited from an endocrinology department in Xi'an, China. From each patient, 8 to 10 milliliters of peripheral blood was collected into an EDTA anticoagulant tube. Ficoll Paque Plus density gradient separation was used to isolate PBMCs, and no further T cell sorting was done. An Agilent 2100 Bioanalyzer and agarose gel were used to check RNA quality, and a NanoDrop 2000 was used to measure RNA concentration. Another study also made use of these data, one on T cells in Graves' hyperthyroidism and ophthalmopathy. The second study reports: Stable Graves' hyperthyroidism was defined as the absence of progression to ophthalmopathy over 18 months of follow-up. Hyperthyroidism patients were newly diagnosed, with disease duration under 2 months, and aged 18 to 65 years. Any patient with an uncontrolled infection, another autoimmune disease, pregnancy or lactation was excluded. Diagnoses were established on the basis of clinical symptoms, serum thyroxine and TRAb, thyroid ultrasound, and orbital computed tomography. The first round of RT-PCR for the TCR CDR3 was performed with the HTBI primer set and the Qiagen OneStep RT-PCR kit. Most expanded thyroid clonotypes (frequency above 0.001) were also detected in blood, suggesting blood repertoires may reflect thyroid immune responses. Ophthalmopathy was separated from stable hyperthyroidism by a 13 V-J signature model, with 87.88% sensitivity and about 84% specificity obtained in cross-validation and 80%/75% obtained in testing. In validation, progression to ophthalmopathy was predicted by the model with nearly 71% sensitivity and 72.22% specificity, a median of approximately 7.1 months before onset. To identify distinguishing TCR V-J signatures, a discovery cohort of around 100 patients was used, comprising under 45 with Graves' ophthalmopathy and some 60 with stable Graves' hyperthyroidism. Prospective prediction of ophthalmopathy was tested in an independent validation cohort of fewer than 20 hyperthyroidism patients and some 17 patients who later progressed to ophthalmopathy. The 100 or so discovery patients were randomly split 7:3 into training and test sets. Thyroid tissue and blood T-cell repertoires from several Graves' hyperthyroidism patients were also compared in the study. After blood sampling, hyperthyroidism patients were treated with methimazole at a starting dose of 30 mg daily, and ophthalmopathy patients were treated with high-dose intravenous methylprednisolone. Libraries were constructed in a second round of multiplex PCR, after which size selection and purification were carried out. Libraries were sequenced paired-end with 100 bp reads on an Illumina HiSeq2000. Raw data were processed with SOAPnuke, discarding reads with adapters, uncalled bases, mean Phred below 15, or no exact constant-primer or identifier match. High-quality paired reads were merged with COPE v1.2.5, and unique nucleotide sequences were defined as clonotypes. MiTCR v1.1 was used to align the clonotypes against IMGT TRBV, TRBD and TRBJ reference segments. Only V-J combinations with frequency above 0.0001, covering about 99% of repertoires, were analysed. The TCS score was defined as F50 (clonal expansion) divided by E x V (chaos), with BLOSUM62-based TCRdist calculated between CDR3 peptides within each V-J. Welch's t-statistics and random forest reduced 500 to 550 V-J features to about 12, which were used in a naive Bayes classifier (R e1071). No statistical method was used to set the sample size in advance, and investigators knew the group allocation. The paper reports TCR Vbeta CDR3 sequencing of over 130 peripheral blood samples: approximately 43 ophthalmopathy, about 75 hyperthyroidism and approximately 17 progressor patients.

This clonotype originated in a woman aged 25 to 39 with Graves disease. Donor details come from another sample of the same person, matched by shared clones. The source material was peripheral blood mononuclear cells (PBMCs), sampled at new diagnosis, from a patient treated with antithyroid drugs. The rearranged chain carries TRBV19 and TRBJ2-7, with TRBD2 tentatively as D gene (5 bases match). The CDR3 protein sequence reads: CASSPQVGIGEQYF. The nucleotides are TGTGCCAGTAGCCCTCAGGTCGGGATCGGGGAGCAGTACTTC.